The 10 T cell receptor beta chains given below trace back to one sample, sequenced in a study of technical replicates of blood from a handful of donors. Here immunoSEQ multiplex PCR was the method, and the copy in TCRdb shows in-frame clones only, minus some. The sample lists over 90,000 clones; approximately 96% were seen once. The sample was T cells isolated from PBMCs. Receptors originate from a human donor in good health.

This chain links TRBV7-3 with TRBJ2-7; D remains unclear. Germline V gene lookup returns CDR1 SGHTA and CDR2 FQGTGA. CDR3 length: 15 amino acids. V was shortened by 5 bases and J by 5 bases, with 19 bases between the two germline ends. The CDR3 loop reads CASSPKGGSANEQYF. Here the CDR3 DNA reads TGTGCCAGCAGCCCGAAAGGTGGCAGCGCAAACGAGCAGTACTTC.

The chain recombines TRBV13 with TRBJ1-2; 8 bases map to TRBD1. Germline CDR1 PRHDT, CDR2 FYEKMQ (reference sequence). The V gene end was trimmed by 0 bases and the J gene end by 5 bases; junction bases not matched to a gene: 8. CDR3 size: 16 residues. The CDR3 protein is CASSLGWQGANYGYTF. In DNA form, the CDR3 reads TGTGCCAGCAGCTTAGGGTGGCAGGGGGCGAATTATGGCTACACCTTC.

The chain joins TRBV19 to TRBJ2-1, with 10 bases that match TRBD1. The junction had 13 bases not matched to a gene; V was cut back by 2 bases and J by 0 bases. CDR1 is LNHDA, CDR2 SQIVND, per germline (reference sequence). This CDR3 is 20 amino acids long. The CDR3 DNA reads as TGTGCCAGTAGTATAAGGGGGACAGGGGCACCCAAGAGCTCCTACAATGAGCAGTTCTTC. This codes for CASSIRGTGAPKSSYNEQFF.

This chain uses TRBV6-4 with TRBJ1-2; the D is unclear. CDR1 and CDR2 from the germline V gene are MRHNA and SNTAGT. This CDR3 comprises 16 residues. Trimming stripped 4 bases from V and 5 bases from J, with 20 bases between. DNA for the CDR3: TGTGCCAGCAGTGGCAATACCCCCTCGGGGATTTATGGCTACACCTTC. It codes for CASSGNTPSGIYGYTF.

The chain employs TRBV4-3 and TRBJ2-7; a possible D gene is TRBD2 (6 bases). Germline CDR1 and CDR2: LGHNA and YSLEER. The V and J ends lost 5 bases and 0 bases respectively, with 8 bases between them. The CDR3 spans 13 residues. In DNA, the CDR3 is TGCGCCAGCAGCTGGACTAACTCCTACGAGCAGTACTTC. This sequence encodes CASSWTNSYEQYF.

The V call is TRBV23-1, the J call TRBJ1-3; possible D gene TRBD1, 5 bases. TRBV23-1 falls under the ORF class, with uncertain function. Trimming shortened V by 5 bases and J by 3 bases, and 17 bases separated the two germline ends. CDR3 length: 16 residues. The CDR3 DNA sequence: TGCGCCAGCAGTTGCCCCCCAGGGAAGGGTGGAAACACCATATATTTT. It codes for CASSCPPGKGGNTIYF.

This clone was seen just once. The chain joins TRBV10-3 to TRBJ1-3, with a weak D call TRBD1 (5 bases). Deletions cut 11 bases from V and 0 bases from J, with 14 bases between. The CDR3 contains 14 residues. Germline V CDR1 and CDR2: ENHRY, SYGVKD. For the CDR3, the DNA is TGTGCCGCATTCCAGGGCAACTCTGGAAACACCATATATTTT. Protein product: CAAFQGNSGNTIYF.

This clone came up a few times. The chain couples TRBV19 to TRBJ1-2, with D unresolved. Trimming took off 5 bases at V and 2 bases at J, with 6 bases between the two ends. The CDR3 has 12 amino acids. Germline V gene lookup returns CDR1 LNHDA and CDR2 SQIVND (reference sequence). The CDR3 loop is CASSYSNYGYTF. CDR3 nucleotides: TGTGCCAGTAGTTACAGCAACTATGGCTACACCTTC. Full variable domain (missing parts from reference TRBV19 and TRBJ1-2): DGGITQSPKYLFRKEGQNVTLSCEQNLNHDAMYWYRQDPGQGLRLIYYSQIVNDFQKGDIAEGYSVSREKKESFPLTVTSAQKNPTAFYLCASSYSNYGYTFGSGTRLTVV.

CDR3: CSVDGNWVTDTQYF. CDR3 DNA: TGCAGCGTTGACGGGAACTGGGTCACAGATACGCAGTATTTT. The chain combines TRBV29-1 with TRBJ2-3; D might be TRBD2 (5 bases). Looked up from germline, CDR1 is SQVTM and CDR2 is ANQGSEA. The CDR3 length is 14 residues. V dropped 3 bases and J dropped 2 bases, with 12 bases sitting between them.

The V gene is TRBV5-6, the J gene TRBJ1-1, with TRBD1 matching over 7 bases. With V trimmed by 4 bases and J by 1 base, 7 bases remained unmatched. The CDR3 consists of 15 residues. The germline V gene has CDR1 SGHDT and CDR2 YYEEEE. CDR3 protein: CASSPQGGRNTEAFF. In DNA form, the CDR3 reads TGTGCCAGCAGCCCCCAAGGGGGCAGGAACACTGAAGCTTTCTTT.